This T cell receptor (beta chain) was identified in a study of vaccination effects on CD4 cells after COVID-19. General study results and limits: Clones arising from infection and from vaccination showed marked clonal contraction late after vaccination. Convalescent patients were few in the study, and early post-infection timepoints were absent.

With regard to this clone: What it binds is unknown.

Sequencing was preceded by expansion of antigen-specific CD4+ T cells with viral peptide pools in the ViraFEST assay. Isolation of CD4+ T cells took place after about 10 days of culture. PCR-confirmed SARS-CoV-2 infection occurred in the person between March and December 2020. In culture with about 10 IU/ml IL-2 and around 10 ug/ml peptides, PBMC were grown at 1.5 million to 2 million per well. Measured with immunoSEQ multiplex PCR; TCRdb has only the in-frame clones, and not every one. The profile shows fewer than 40,000 clones, approximately 70% of them singletons. The CDR3 sequence is 15 residues long. The V and J ends lost 4 bases and 0 bases, in that order; junction bases with no gene match: 5. Germline V gene lookup returns CDR1 MNHNY and CDR2 SVGAGI (reference sequence).

The material was CD4+ T cells from PBMCs cultured with a peptide pool, obtained before COVID-19 vaccination. This clonotype was obtained from a human donor who had a prior SARS-CoV-2 infection. V is TRBV6-6 and J is TRBJ2-5; 7 positions agree with TRBD1. In DNA form, the CDR3 reads TGTGCCAGCAGTTCCCGACAGGGCGACCAAGAGACCCAGTACTTC. The encoded protein is CASSSRQGDQETQYF.